The rows below give T cell receptor beta chains drawn from one sample of a study of cytomegalovirus exposure and HLA in healthy donors. The data were produced by immunoSEQ multiplex PCR, yet TCRdb's version contains in-frame clones alone and is incomplete. The data contain 150,000 or so clones, roughly 70% of them seen just once; the ten biggest clones take up roughly 4%. The sequencing input was PBMCs. All receptors come from a young man in good health and CMV-seropositive. The conserved cysteine and the conserved F or W are not part of the CDR3 here.

cdr3_length v_call cdr3_aa
13 TRBV2 ASSEWASGANVLT
13 TRBV19 ASSPGLAAYNEQF
11 TRBV6-5 ASSFTGDTEAF
14 TRBV19 ASKRDGTGENSPLH
13 TRBV7-8 ASSLDGGARGKLF
14 TRBV4-1 ASSQDRRTGGIGYT
12 TRBV6-5 ASAFSGGAYEQY
12 TRBV6-1 ASSDQGTNQPQH
14 TRBV4-2 ASSHQQRGDTDTQY
13 TRBV7-3 ASSATGAFTDTQY
13 TRBV2 ASSEGRQAYNEQF
14 TRBV28 ASSTDRGSSYNEQF
14 TRBV30 AWSVGAETSTDTQY
13 TRBV9 ASSVDGSRGLEQY
14 TRBV5-5 ASSSRGQGLSTEAF
11 TRBV4-1 ASSPRANYGYT
13 TRBV28 ASSLTLTGNPEAF
11 TRBV6-1 ASSFTRADTQY
9 TRBV2 ASTSKREQL
13 TRBV7-2 ASSLAAGSYNEQF
9 TRBV5-6 ASSVSGEQF
12 TRBV19 ASSIVAVNTEAF
9 TRBV2 ASSVLAGGF
10 TRBV7-8 ASSPTAGPLH
12 TRBV10-3 AIRLRQGEETQY
15 TRBV5-5 ASSFGWQGAGGDTQY
16 TRBV1 TSSQPVAGDLRTGELF
13 TRBV5-6 ASSLYGQGHEKLF
15 TRBV19 ASSPGHALNQGHGYT
13 TRBV19 ASSISGRAGESSY
11 TRBV29-1 SVIRDARETQY
13 TRBV6-5 ASSYSRQLNTEAF
13 TRBV25-1 ASSGTRHSNQPQH